These T cell receptor beta chains were read from a single sample in a study of blood T cell repertoires in COVID-19. Sequencing used immunoSEQ multiplex PCR; TCRdb keeps in-frame clones, though not all of them. The data contain about 270,000 clones, over 75% of them singletons. The sequenced sample consisted of peripheral blood. These TCRs come from a human donor in a cohort sampled during active COVID-19. CDR3s include the opening cysteine and the closing phenylalanine or tryptophan. D genes are given only for firm matches. Size values are once, few and many counts, or a class for expanded clones, and some rows have none.

D,size,J,V,CDR3,DNA
TRBD2,once,TRBJ2-5,TRBV19,CASSIDRERGFLWETQYF,TGTGCCAGTAGTATAGATCGAGAGCGGGGGTTCCTGTGGGAGACCCAGTACTTC
NA,NA,TRBJ2-2,TRBV6-6,CASSFSPLGELFF,TGTGCCAGCAGCTTCTCTCCCCTCGGGGAGCTGTTTTTT
NA,NA,TRBJ1-1,TRBV6-4,CASRTTGNTEAFF,TGTGCCAGCAGGACAACAGGTAACACTGAAGCTTTCTTT
NA,NA,TRBJ1-2,TRBV25-1,CASSGRDPLGGYTF,TGTGCCAGCAGTGGGAGGGATCCATTAGGTGGCTACACCTTC
TRBD1,NA,TRBJ1-5,TRBV7-9,CASSLAGGQGAFNQPQHF,TGTGCCAGCAGCTTAGCGGGGGGACAGGGGGCGTTCAATCAGCCCCAGCATTTT
NA,NA,TRBJ2-3,TRBV10-1,CASSEDSITDTQYF,TGCGCCAGCAGTGAGGACAGTATCACAGATACGCAGTATTTT
TRBD1,few,TRBJ1-3,TRBV5-4,CASSRQGMPGNTIYF,TGTGCCAGCAGCAGACAGGGGATGCCTGGAAACACCATATATTTT
NA,NA,TRBJ1-5,TRBV19,CASSTWGGQAKPQHF,TGTGCCAGTAGTACCTGGGGGGGGCAGGCGAAGCCCCAGCATTTT
TRBD1,NA,TRBJ1-2,TRBV29-1,CSVESGGGGYTF,TGCAGCGTTGAGTCAGGGGGCGGTGGCTACACCTTC
NA,NA,TRBJ1-4,TRBV15,CATSSRAATNEKLFF,TGTGCCACCAGCAGCAGGGCCGCAACTAATGAAAAACTGTTTTTT
NA,once,TRBJ1-2,TRBV6-6,CASSYSKSEGYTF,TGTGCCAGCAGTTACTCGAAGTCGGAGGGCTACACCTTC
NA,NA,TRBJ2-2,TRBV7-2,CASSLYGPTGELFF,TGTGCCAGCAGCTTATATGGGCCGACCGGGGAGCTGTTTTTT
TRBD1,NA,TRBJ1-6,TRBV11-2,CASSGGTGGVAPLHF,TGTGCCAGCAGCGGAGGGACAGGGGGTGTTGCGCCCCTCCACTTT
TRBD2,NA,TRBJ2-1,TRBV6-4,CASSVRPSGGYNEQFF,TGTGCCAGCAGTGTTCGGCCCAGCGGGGGGTACAATGAGCAGTTCTTC
NA,few,TRBJ1-2,TRBV7-2,CASSLAQRGGGGYTF,TGTGCCAGCAGCTTGGCCCAACGGGGCGGGGGAGGCTACACCTTC
NA,NA,TRBJ1-2,TRBV28,CASSSQGPYGYTF,TGTGCCAGCAGTTCACAGGGACCCTATGGCTACACCTTC
NA,NA,TRBJ1-1,TRBV12-3/TRBV12-4,CASSSGGAEAFF,TGTGCCAGCAGTTCCGGCGGGGCTGAAGCTTTCTTT
TRBD2,NA,TRBJ2-6,TRBV5-1,CASSLVAGGAGANVLTF,TGCGCCAGCAGCTTGGTGGCGGGGGGGGCTGGGGCCAACGTCCTGACTTTC
NA,NA,TRBJ2-2,TRBV27,CASMDKGTSLSTGELFF,TGTGCCAGCATGGACAAAGGGACTTCACTAAGTACCGGGGAGCTGTTTTTT
TRBD1,few,TRBJ1-5,TRBV28,CASSTLRQGPSNQPQHF,TGTGCCAGCAGTACCCTCCGACAGGGACCCAGCAATCAGCCCCAGCATTTT
NA,NA,TRBJ2-1,TRBV11-1,CASTSMGIGDEQFF,TGTGCCAGCACATCGATGGGCATCGGGGATGAGCAGTTCTTC
NA,NA,TRBJ1-5,TRBV19,CASSIGQYPSNQPQHF,TGTGCCAGTAGTATAGGACAGTACCCAAGCAATCAGCCCCAGCATTTT
TRBD2,NA,TRBJ2-1,TRBV10-3,CAISEGGGKYNEQFF,TGTGCCATCAGTGAAGGCGGGGGGAAATACAATGAGCAGTTCTTC
NA,once,TRBJ1-2,TRBV28,CASKPPGRGGGYTF,TGTGCCAGCAAGCCCCCAGGGAGGGGAGGCGGCTACACCTTC
NA,few,TRBJ2-7,TRBV4-2,CASSPSQGTTYEQYF,TGTGCCAGCAGCCCCTCGCAGGGAACAACCTACGAGCAGTACTTC
TRBD2,NA,TRBJ2-3,TRBV5-1,CASSLGLDRDTQYF,TGCGCCAGCAGCCTCGGACTAGATAGAGATACGCAGTATTTT
NA,NA,TRBJ2-1,TRBV5-1,CASSRRDSSYNEQFF,TGCGCCAGCAGCCGGCGGGACAGCTCCTACAATGAGCAGTTCTTC
TRBD1,NA,TRBJ2-7,TRBV27,CASWRQGAGYEQYF,TGTGCCAGCTGGCGACAGGGGGCAGGCTACGAGCAGTACTTC
TRBD2,NA,TRBJ2-3,TRBV20-1,CSASLAGSTDTQYF,TGCAGTGCTAGTCTAGCGGGTAGCACAGATACGCAGTATTTT
TRBD1,NA,TRBJ1-2,TRBV6-5,CASSSTGFLGYTF,TGTGCCAGCAGTTCGACAGGGTTTCTCGGCTACACCTTC
TRBD2,NA,TRBJ2-3,TRBV9,CASSGRQREETSTDTQYF,TGTGCCAGCAGCGGGCGCCAGCGGGAGGAAACTAGCACAGATACGCAGTATTTT
NA,NA,TRBJ1-2,TRBV28,CASSPTTGNGYTF,TGTGCCAGCAGTCCAACTACAGGGAATGGCTACACCTTC
NA,NA,TRBJ1-1,TRBV6-2/TRBV6-3,CASSYGSWDTNTEAFF,TGTGCCAGCAGTTACGGTAGTTGGGACACCAACACTGAAGCTTTCTTT
NA,NA,TRBJ2-3,TRBV2,CASIPPRGGVGTTDTQYF,TGTGCCAGCATCCCACCCCGAGGGGGAGTGGGGACCACAGATACGCAGTATTTT
TRBD2,NA,TRBJ2-3,TRBV7-9,CAYPLSGGPADTQYF,TGTGCCTACCCTCTAAGCGGGGGGCCAGCAGATACGCAGTATTTT
NA,once,TRBJ2-7,TRBV6-5,CASRSGGDTVEQYF,TGTGCCAGCAGGTCAGGAGGGGATACGGTGGAGCAGTACTTC
NA,NA,TRBJ1-1,TRBV7-2,CASSLEQIGNTEAFF,TGTGCCAGCAGCTTAGAACAGATTGGGAACACTGAAGCTTTCTTT
NA,NA,TRBJ1-4,TRBV19,CASSIGQHLANEKLFF,TGTGCCAGTAGTATAGGACAGCATCTTGCTAATGAAAAACTGTTTTTT
TRBD2,NA,TRBJ2-5,TRBV20-1,CSASQTSGKETQYF,TGCAGTGCTAGTCAGACTAGCGGGAAAGAGACCCAGTACTTC
NA,once,TRBJ2-1,TRBV19,CASSIVTTLSYNEQFF,TGTGCCAGTAGTATTGTGACTACGCTCTCCTACAATGAGCAGTTCTTC
TRBD1,NA,TRBJ1-3,TRBV5-4,CASSLDRGSGNTIYF,TGTGCCAGCAGCTTGGACAGGGGGTCTGGAAACACCATATATTTT
NA,NA,TRBJ2-4,TRBV3-1/TRBV3-2,CASRSLANIQYF,TGTGCCAGCCGGAGTCTAGCGAACATTCAGTACTTC
NA,NA,TRBJ1-4,TRBV28,CASSPTENEKLFF,TGTGCCAGCAGTCCGACAGAAAATGAAAAACTGTTTTTT
NA,NA,TRBJ2-7,TRBV6-5,CASSYSGGGSASQQYF,TGTGCCAGCAGTTACTCGGGGGGCGGGAGTGCCTCGCAGCAGTACTTC
NA,once,TRBJ1-4,TRBV2,CASSDVGVTNEKLFF,TGTGCCAGCAGTGACGTAGGAGTAACTAATGAAAAACTGTTTTTT
TRBD1,NA,TRBJ2-5,TRBV4-2,CASSQETGSKTQYF,TGTGCCAGCAGCCAAGAGACAGGGTCGAAGACCCAGTACTTC
TRBD2,NA,TRBJ2-3,TRBV6-5,CASSYGTSGRTDTQYF,TGTGCCAGCAGTTACGGGACTAGCGGGAGGACAGATACGCAGTATTTT
TRBD1,NA,TRBJ2-1,TRBV25-1,CASSWTGGALNEQFF,TGTGCCAGCAGTTGGACAGGGGGCGCATTAAATGAGCAGTTCTTC
TRBD1,few,TRBJ2-7,TRBV11-3,CASSWTGDSLGSGEQYF,TGTGCCAGCAGCTGGACAGGGGACAGCCTTGGGTCCGGCGAGCAGTACTTC
TRBD2,many,TRBJ2-7,TRBV6-1,CASSETASGSYEQYF,TGTGCCAGCAGTGAAACGGCTAGCGGGAGTTACGAGCAGTACTTC
NA,NA,TRBJ2-5,TRBV12-3/TRBV12-4,CASSFGEGTQYF,TGTGCCAGCAGTTTCGGAGAGGGGACCCAGTACTTC
NA,few,TRBJ1-1,TRBV10-2,CASREQGQNTEAFF,TGCGCCAGCAGGGAACAGGGTCAGAACACTGAAGCTTTCTTT
NA,NA,TRBJ2-1,TRBV18,CASSSLSGPDSPKFF,TGTGCCAGCTCATCATTAAGTGGTCCGGACAGCCCGAAGTTCTTC
NA,NA,TRBJ1-1,TRBV19,CASSPGTEAFF,TGTGCCAGTAGTCCGGGCACTGAAGCTTTCTTT
TRBD2,NA,TRBJ2-1,TRBV11-2,CASSLDPITSGILYNEQFF,TGTGCCAGCAGCTTAGATCCAATCACTAGCGGGATTCTGTACAATGAGCAGTTCTTC
TRBD2,NA,TRBJ2-3,TRBV4-1,CASRARGSTDTQYF,TGCGCCAGCAGAGCGCGGGGGAGCACAGATACGCAGTATTTT
NA,NA,TRBJ1-2,TRBV28,CASSLSLQGHGYTF,TGTGCCAGCAGTTTGAGTTTACAGGGCCATGGCTACACCTTC
TRBD1,NA,TRBJ2-1,TRBV6-5,CACQVDRGYNEQFF,TGTGCTTGCCAGGTGGACAGGGGGTACAATGAGCAGTTCTTC